The 28 T cell receptor beta chains presented below share a single source sample, sequenced in a study of Ad26.COV2.S vaccination and SARS-CoV-2 variants (dated by TCRdb to the early 2020s). What the treatment or condition label conveys for this sample: approximately 18 received Ad26.COV2.S at low or high dose, single or two shots; 5 received placebo; per-sample allocation not given. For vaccine and placebo recipients, repertoires were sequenced using samples collected on day 63 after the first injection. Receptors were amplified or captured by the immunoSEQ multiplex PCR assay. As stored in TCRdb, this immuneACCESS dataset retains in-frame rearrangements with V and J assigned. A fraction of the clones does not appear; measured against another copy, unresolved V genes explain less than half of the discrepancy, and the remainder lacks a known reason. The sample table contains about 410,000 clones; only one count was recorded for 80% to 90% of them. The top ten clonotypes cover roughly 3% of the sample.

The sequenced sample was peripheral blood, obtained in a trial of Ad26.COV2.S vaccine versus placebo. Receptors were obtained from a person between 18 and 59 years old who received the Ad26.COV2.S COVID-19 vaccine or a placebo.

The chain links TRBV19 to TRBJ1-5, with no clear D. V was clipped by 8 bases and J by 0 bases, with 17 bases between them. CDR3 length: 16 amino acids. Germline V lookup: CDR1 LNHDA, CDR2 SQIVND (reference sequence). CDR3 sequence reads: CASGPNFYYSNQPQHF. The CDR3 bases are TGTGCCAGTGGGCCAAATTTCTATTATAGCAATCAGCCCCAGCATTTT.

The V gene is TRBV6-1, the J gene TRBJ1-2; the match to TRBD1 covers 10 bases. Trimming at V came to 2 bases and at J to 7 bases, leaving 7 bases not matched to a gene. This CDR3 region has 15 residues. Germline V gene lookup returns CDR1 MNHNS and CDR2 SASEGT. The DNA of the CDR3 is TGTGCCAGCAGTGAATTTGGGACAGGGGTACTTGGCTACACCTTC. Amino acids: CASSEFGTGVLGYTF.

This chain connects TRBV6-5 to TRBJ1-1; D perhaps matches TRBD1 (6 bases). CDR3 length: 14 amino acids. V lost 7 bases to trimming and J lost 6 bases, with 18 bases between them. Germline CDR1 is MNHEY and CDR2 is SVGAGI. Here the CDR3 reads CASKINRERSEAFF. DNA of the CDR3: TGTGCCAGCAAAATTAACAGGGAAAGGTCTGAAGCTTTCTTT.

The rearrangement links TRBV7-8 to TRBJ2-1; 10 bases are shared with TRBD1. The CDR3 has 16 amino acids. With V trimmed by 2 bases and J by 4 bases, 5 bases remained unmatched. Germline V gene sequence: CDR1 SGHVS, CDR2 FQNEAQ. The CDR3, as DNA: TGTGCCAGCAGCTTACAAGACAGGGGGCTTTACAATGAGCAGTTCTTC. Its translation: CASSLQDRGLYNEQFF.

In this sample, this clone turned up once. The chain combines TRBV7-9 with TRBJ2-7; D remains ambiguous. The CDR3 runs to 12 residues. V was pared by 5 bases and J by 5 bases, with 10 bases between. Germline V gene data show CDR1 as SEHNR and CDR2 as FQNEAQ (reference sequence). CDR3 protein: CASSPMDHEQYF. The CDR3 DNA follows: TGTGCCAGCAGCCCCATGGATCACGAGCAGTACTTC.

The rearrangement joins TRBV7-8 to TRBJ2-7, with D perhaps matching TRBD2 (6 bases). With 6 bases removed from V and 2 bases from J, the gap between germline ends came to 17 bases. CDR3 size: 15 residues. CDR1 and CDR2 from the germline V gene are SGHVS and FQNEAQ. The CDR3 is CASSLLAGLPYEQYF. In DNA form, the CDR3 reads TGTGCCAGCAGTCTCCTTGCGGGGCTCCCCTACGAGCAGTACTTC.

V gene TRBV5-4 combines with J gene TRBJ2-5; D is perhaps TRBD2 (6 bases). Trimming stripped 0 bases from V and 5 bases from J, with 14 bases between. This CDR3 spans 15 amino acids. Germline CDR1 and CDR2: SGHNT and YYREEE (reference sequence). CDR3 sequence reads: CASSLVGGNIETQYF. CDR3 DNA: TGTGCCAGCAGCTTGGTCGGGGGAAATATCGAGACCCAGTACTTC.

The chain has TRBV27 and TRBJ1-5; D not resolved. Germline CDR1 reads MNHEY; CDR2 reads SMNVEV (reference sequence). V lost 6 bases, J lost 6 bases, and 21 bases lay in between. This CDR3 is built from 16 residues. CDR3 bases: TGTGCCAGCAGCCCTAGGGCCGGGGATAAGGTTCAGCCCCAGCATTTT. Its protein is CASSPRAGDKVQPQHF.

This clone was observed once. This sequence joins TRBV5-4 and TRBJ2-1; 11 nucleotides align to TRBD2. CDR1 is SGHNT and CDR2 is YYREEE in the germline V gene (reference sequence). V shed 4 bases and J 5 bases; nucleotides not matched to a gene: 11. This CDR3 has 17 amino acids. The CDR3 protein is CASSPAEGLAVNNEQFF. For the CDR3, the DNA is TGTGCCAGCAGCCCCGCCGAGGGACTAGCGGTAAACAATGAGCAGTTCTTC.

The chain couples TRBV18 to TRBJ1-3, with D perhaps TRBD1 (5 bases). Per germline, CDR1 KGHSH and CDR2 LQKENI. V was trimmed by 6 bases and J by 3 bases, leaving 12 bases between them. The CDR3 covers 14 residues. The CDR3 bases are TGTGCCAGCTCGGCGGGGACGGGTGGAAACACCATATATTTT. Translated, it gives CASSAGTGGNTIYF.

In its sample, this clone was seen a few times. V is TRBV6-5 and J is TRBJ1-2; 7 bases fit TRBD1. The CDR3 runs to 16 residues. Per the germline V gene, CDR1 is MNHEY and CDR2 is SVGAGI. The junction had 6 bases not matched to a gene; V was cut back by 2 bases and J by 0 bases. CDR3 nucleotides: TGTGCCAGCAGTTACGGCTCCGGGACAGCTAACTATGGCTACACCTTC. It yields the protein CASSYGSGTANYGYTF.

V gene TRBV9 combines with J gene TRBJ2-1; TRBD2 agrees at 9 bases. Germline CDR1 SGDLS, CDR2 YYNGEE. The J segment lost 7 bases and the V segment lost 1 base, leaving 6 bases of the junction unmatched. The CDR3 loop spans 15 amino acids. CDR3 loop: CASSVWASGENEQFF. Written as DNA, the CDR3 is TGTGCCAGCAGCGTATGGGCTAGCGGGGAAAATGAGCAGTTCTTC.

The chain uses TRBV6-1 and TRBJ1-5, with D unresolved. Germline CDR1 is MNHNS and CDR2 is SASEGT. This CDR3 region has 16 residues. The V gene lost 3 bases and the J gene lost 3 bases, with 15 bases spanning the gap. CDR3 sequence reads: CASSEAALPFNQPQHF. CDR3 coding DNA: TGTGCCAGCAGTGAGGCCGCGTTACCGTTCAATCAGCCCCAGCATTTT.

The chain employs TRBV7-2 and TRBJ2-5, with 7 bases aligning to TRBD2. Germline CDR1 SGHTA, CDR2 FQGNSA. The CDR3 contains 14 residues. Losses at the gene ends were 6 bases for V and 4 bases for J; bases not matched to a gene: 8. DNA of the CDR3: TGTGCCAGCAGTTTAATTAGGGAGGGAGAGACCCAGTACTTC. This gives the protein CASSLIREGETQYF.

Concerning this clone itself: At one of its ends the junction is not consistent with the germline gene, which may arise from a read error. The V call is TRBV29-1, the J call TRBJ1-1; 8 nucleotides agree with TRBD1. Per germline, CDR1 SQVTM and CDR2 ANQGSEA. The CDR3 consists of 13 residues. The CDR3 sequence is CSVEDRGSLKAFF. CDR3 sequence (DNA): TGCAGCGTCGAAGACAGGGGCAGCCTGAAAGCTTTCTTT.

The chain joins TRBV4-1 to TRBJ1-1; 12 bases are a match to TRBD1. The CDR3 sequence is 19 residues long. CDR1 and CDR2 (germline): MGHRA, YSYEKL. V trimming: 0 bases; J trimming: 3 bases; junction bases outside the gene matches: 11. The CDR3 DNA is TGCGCCAGCAGCCAAGATCTTGGGGGGACAGGGGGCGCCGACACTGAAGCTTTCTTT. Protein: CASSQDLGGTGGADTEAFF.

V gene TRBV18 combines with J gene TRBJ1-5, with D hard to call. V lost 4 bases to trimming and J lost 4 bases, with 11 bases between them. The CDR3 consists of 14 residues. Germline CDR1 and CDR2: KGHSH and LQKENI. CDR3 nucleotides: TGTGCCAGCTCACGCGACGGTCAGAATCAGCCCCAGCATTTT. It yields the protein CASSRDGQNQPQHF.

V is TRBV7-2 and J is TRBJ1-2; tentatively, D is TRBD1 (5 bases). The germline gives CDR1 SGHTA, CDR2 FQGNSA. The CDR3 length is 14 residues. Trimming cost V 6 bases and J 0 bases, with 11 bases left between them. CDR3 bases: TGTGCCAGCAGGGGGCCGCCAGCTAACTATGGCTACACCTTC. Protein sequence: CASRGPPANYGYTF.

This sequence joins TRBV7-2 and TRBJ2-5; D not resolved. Trimming removed 2 bases from V and 4 bases from J, with 17 bases in between. Germline V gene sequence: CDR1 SGHTA, CDR2 FQGNSA. The CDR3 sequence is 16 residues long. The DNA for the CDR3 is TGTGCCAGCAGCTTAAGTCCCTCGGTCGTAGTAGAGACCCAGTACTTC. It yields the protein CASSLSPSVVVETQYF.

The rearrangement joins TRBV27 to TRBJ2-7, with D unresolved. Trimming shortened V by 8 bases and J by 0 bases, and 14 bases separated the two germline ends. The CDR3 loop spans 14 amino acids. Germline lookup yields CDR1 MNHEY and CDR2 SMNVEV (reference sequence). CDR3 DNA: TGTGCCAGCTGGCCCGACGGAAGCTCCTACGAGCAGTACTTC. It specifies CASWPDGSSYEQYF.

The chain combines TRBV5-1 with TRBJ1-1; D ambiguous. The CDR3 is 14 amino acids. Looked up from germline, CDR1 is SGHRS and CDR2 is YFSETQ. With 3 bases removed from V and 4 bases from J, the gap between germline ends came to 13 bases. In DNA form, the CDR3 reads TGCGCCAGCAGCTCCATATTTCGAGGCACTGAAGCTTTCTTT. Translating it yields CASSSIFRGTEAFF. Based on the CDR3 plus reference TRBV5-1 and TRBJ1-1, the full variable domain is KAGVTQTPRYLIKTRGQQVTLSCSPISGHRSVSWYQQTPGQGLQFLFEYFSETQRNKGNFPGRFSGRQFSNSRSEMNVSTLELGDSALYLCASSSIFRGTEAFFGQGTRLTVV.

This chain joins TRBV11-2 and TRBJ1-6, with D possibly TRBD1 on 6 matching bases. The V end was cut by 6 bases, the J end by 10 bases, with 16 bases between. CDR1 SGHAT and CDR2 FQNNGV come from the germline V gene. The CDR3 sequence is 14 residues long. CDR3 sequence: CASRSGGRGSPLHF. In nucleotides, the CDR3 is TGTGCCAGCAGGTCGGGGGGGCGCGGATCACCCCTCCACTTT.

The sample holds many counts of this clone. This chain connects TRBV7-9 to TRBJ1-2; no clear D gene. The germline V gene encodes CDR1 SEHNR and CDR2 FQNEAQ (reference sequence). V lost 5 bases and J 2 bases, leaving 12 bases between the germline ends. This CDR3 has 14 amino acids. This CDR3 is CASSTPAENYGYTF. CDR3 sequence (DNA): TGTGCCAGCAGCACTCCGGCGGAGAACTATGGCTACACCTTC. The whole variable domain, filled in from reference TRBV7-9 and TRBJ1-2, reads DTGVSQNPRHKITKRGQNVTFRCDPISEHNRLYWYRQTLGQGPEFLTYFQNEAQLEKSRLLSDRFSAERPKGSFSTLEIQRTEQGDSAMYLCASSTPAENYGYTFGSGTRLTVV.

The chain links TRBV5-6 to TRBJ1-1; D call uncertain. With 1 base removed from V and 1 base from J, the gap between germline ends came to 11 bases. This CDR3 contains 15 residues. Germline V gene data show CDR1 as SGHDT and CDR2 as YYEEEE. The CDR3 is CASSLSPTKNTEAFF. The CDR3 region has the DNA TGTGCCAGCAGCTTGTCCCCGACAAAGAACACTGAAGCTTTCTTT.

Comment on this clone: Other DNA variants within this sample encode the same CDR3. J is TRBJ1-1 and V is TRBV2; weak D call: TRBD1 (5 bases). The ends were cut back, 4 bases at V and 1 base at J, with 7 bases in the middle. CDR3 length: 13 amino acids. Germline V CDR1 and CDR2: SNHLY, FYNNEI. The CDR3 sequence: CASSGQPNTEAFF. CDR3 coding DNA: TGTGCCAGCAGTGGACAGCCGAACACTGAAGCTTTCTTT. Supplemented by reference TRBV2 and TRBJ1-1, the full variable domain reads EPEVTQTPSHQVTQMGQEVILRCVPISNHLYFYWYRQILGQKVEFLVSFYNNEISEKSEIFDDQFSVERPDGSNFTLKIRSTKLEDSAMYFCASSGQPNTEAFFGQGTRLTVV.

J is TRBJ1-6 and V is TRBV5-6; D uncertain. CDR3 size: 14 residues. V was pared by 2 bases and J by 1 base, with 4 bases between. Germline lookup yields CDR1 SGHDT and CDR2 YYEEEE. CDR3 sequence (DNA): TGTGCCAGCAGCTTCGGATCCTATAATTCACCCCTCCACTTT. Translated: CASSFGSYNSPLHF.

The CDR3 is CASSLGFGRDWNTEAFF. CDR3 coding DNA: TGCGCCAGCAGCTTGGGGTTCGGGCGGGATTGGAACACTGAAGCTTTCTTT. The chain is built from TRBV5-1 and TRBJ1-1; no reliable D call. The CDR3 extends over 17 amino acids. V lost 0 bases and J lost 1, with 16 bases in between. Germline V lookup: CDR1 SGHRS, CDR2 YFSETQ.

The chain combines TRBV7-9 with TRBJ2-5, with D perhaps being TRBD1 or TRBD2 (5 bases each). CDR1 is SEHNR, CDR2 FQNEAQ, per germline (reference sequence). V lost 1 base and J lost 2, with 8 bases in between. The length of the CDR3 is 14 residues. The CDR3 sequence: CASSLEGRQETQYF. The CDR3 nucleotides read TGTGCCAGCAGCTTAGAGGGGAGACAAGAGACCCAGTACTTC.